This T cell receptor (beta chain) was identified in a study of neurological immune-mediated disorders. The T cells used for sorted libraries numbered 750,000 to 1,000,000, either CD4+ or CD8+. The team produced cDNA through 5'RACE using 10-nucleotide random UMIs. From the 5' RACE reads, TCRdb called clonotypes with MiXCR, one entry per CDR3 protein. Of 20,000 to 25,000 distinct CDR3 sequences detected, about 6% appear once; the ten largest clones hold about 45%. This clonotype has ten or more counts. Germline values: CDR1 ENHRY, CDR2 SYGVKD. V lost 10 bases, J lost 4 bases, and 11 bases stayed unmatched. The CDR3 covers 15 residues.

Sequencing was carried out using CD8+ T cells from blood. This receptor was taken from a man aged 18-30 years in good health. The chain recombines TRBV10-3 with TRBJ2-1; TRBD1 agrees at 9 bases. In nucleotides, the CDR3 is TGTGCCACCAAGTACGACAGGGGGATATACAATGAGCAGTTCTTC. Amino acid sequence: CATKYDRGIYNEQFF.